This TCR beta chain was identified in a study of blood T cells in healthy people across ages. Background on the study: Template-switching capture recovered about one barcoded beta molecule per two T cells.

Germline V gives CDR1 MDHEN, CDR2 SYDVKM. The CDR3 runs to 13 residues. With a J-beta primer mix and a sample-barcoded 5' primer, a second PCR ran about 6 to 11 cycles. TCRdb recomputed calls from the 5' RACE reads with MiXCR, one row per CDR3 protein. The sample yields around 1,000,000 distinct CDR3 sequences, 20% to 25% seen once. This sample was also put to use in a study of T cells of mothers and their children.

The chain carries TRBV28 and TRBJ2-5; possible D gene TRBD2, 7 bases. Judging by the DNA end, TRBJ2-1 fits better; the J call may be wrong. This receptor was identified in a girl aged 2 to 9 in good health. The sample was blood. The CDR3 loop is CASSKGEGDEQFF. CDR3 DNA: TGTGCCAGCAGCAAGGGGGAGGGTGATGAGCAGTTCTTC.